A selection of T cell receptor beta chains follows, all from one sample in a study of blood T cells in healthy people across ages. TCRdb analysed the 5' RACE reads with MiXCR anew, one entry per CDR3 protein. The sample records around 1,000,000 distinct CDR3 sequences, approximately 26% being singletons. The sample also formed part of further work on T cells of mothers and their children.

Sequencing used blood. The receptors were sampled from a girl aged 2 to 9 in good health. Both conserved end residues are part of each CDR3. Fields, in order: V gene, clone size, D gene, J gene, CDR3 protein, CDR3 DNA. The D gene is left open where the match is weak. Not every row has a clone size; where given, it reads once, few, many or a size class.

V: TRBV6-2/TRBV6-3; size: NA; D: NA; J: TRBJ1-5; CDR3: CASSSTPSSGSPQHF; DNA: TGTGCCAGCAGTTCCACTCCTTCTTCTGGCAGCCCCCAGCATTTT
V: TRBV2; size: NA; D: NA; J: TRBJ2-5; CDR3: CASNAGGQETQYF; DNA: TGTGCCAGCAACGCAGGGGGGCAAGAGACCCAGTACTTC
V: TRBV18; size: NA; D: TRBD1; J: TRBJ2-1; CDR3: CASSPPSGGVYNEQFF; DNA: TGTGCCAGCTCACCACCGTCAGGGGGCGTTTACAATGAGCAGTTCTTC
V: TRBV29-1; size: NA; D: NA; J: TRBJ2-7; CDR3: CSVLVLGSEEQYF; DNA: TGCAGCGTTCTGGTCCTAGGGTCAGAAGAGCAGTACTTC
V: TRBV5-6; size: NA; D: TRBD2; J: TRBJ2-1; CDR3: CASSLAGGGFNEQFF; DNA: TGTGCCAGCAGCTTAGCGGGAGGGGGGTTCAATGAGCAGTTCTTC
V: TRBV20-1; size: NA; D: TRBD2; J: TRBJ2-7; CDR3: CSARVQAGGLYEQYF; DNA: TGCAGTGCTAGAGTTCAAGCGGGAGGTTTGTACGAGCAGTACTTC
V: TRBV6-5; size: NA; D: NA; J: TRBJ2-5; CDR3: CASSSDGSVSFF; DNA: TGTGCCAGCAGTTCGGACGGATCCGTCTCGTTCTTC
V: TRBV7-3; size: NA; D: NA; J: TRBJ2-5; CDR3: CASSLLGISRETQYF; DNA: TGTGCCAGCAGCTTACTTGGCATTTCCCGAGAGACCCAGTACTTC
V: TRBV24-1; size: NA; D: TRBD2; J: TRBJ2-3; CDR3: CATSDQRDYSTDTQYF; DNA: TGTGCCACCAGTGATCAAAGGGACTACTCCACAGATACGCAGTATTTT
V: TRBV5-1; size: once; D: NA; J: TRBJ2-3; CDR3: CASSLSRQEDTQYF; DNA: TGCGCCAGCAGCTTGTCCCGCCAGGAGGATACGCAGTATTTT
V: TRBV24-1; size: NA; D: NA; J: TRBJ2-2; CDR3: CATSDYAGMINTGELFF; DNA: TGTGCCACCAGTGATTATGCAGGGATGATTAACACCGGGGAGCTGTTTTTT
V: TRBV3-1; size: few; D: TRBD2; J: TRBJ2-1; CDR3: CASSPLAGGRDEQFF; DNA: TGTGCCAGCAGCCCGTTAGCGGGGGGGCGGGATGAGCAGTTCTTC
V: TRBV7-8; size: once; D: TRBD2; J: TRBJ2-5; CDR3: CASSHSLAGGPETQYF; DNA: TGTGCCAGCAGCCATAGTCTAGCGGGAGGGCCCGAGACCCAGTACTTC
V: TRBV7-7; size: NA; D: NA; J: TRBJ2-5; CDR3: CASSPIPLGETQYF; DNA: TGTGCTAGCAGCCCCATCCCCTTAGGAGAGACCCAGTACTTC
V: TRBV11-2; size: few; D: NA; J: TRBJ1-4; CDR3: CASSLRGVTNEKLFF; DNA: TGTGCCAGCAGCTTACGGGGCGTAACTAATGAAAAACTGTTTTTT
V: TRBV10-3; size: few; D: NA; J: TRBJ1-1; CDR3: CAIKYGMGTEAFF; DNA: TGTGCCATCAAGTACGGGATGGGCACTGAAGCTTTCTTT
V: TRBV20-1; size: few; D: TRBD2; J: TRBJ2-3; CDR3: CSAEILAGGGDTQYF; DNA: TGCAGTGCGGAGATACTAGCGGGGGGTGGAGATACGCAGTATTTT
V: TRBV7-9; size: many; D: NA; J: TRBJ1-4; CDR3: CASSLPATNEKLFF; DNA: TGTGCCAGCAGCTTACCCGCAACCAATGAAAAACTGTTTTTT
V: TRBV7-2; size: many; D: NA; J: TRBJ2-7; CDR3: CASSLGITYEQYF; DNA: TGTGCCAGCAGCTTAGGGATTACCTACGAGCAGTACTTC
V: TRBV29-1; size: NA; D: TRBD2; J: TRBJ2-3; CDR3: CSAFPGTRADTQYF; DNA: TGCAGCGCCTTTCCGGGGACTAGGGCAGATACGCAGTATTTT
V: TRBV4-1; size: NA; D: TRBD2; J: TRBJ2-1; CDR3: CASRNPGTSDWNEQFF; DNA: TGCGCCAGCAGGAACCCCGGGACTAGCGACTGGAATGAGCAGTTCTTC
V: TRBV1; size: NA; D: NA; J: TRBJ1-4; CDR3: CTSSQDSIRGSDEKLFF; DNA: TGCACCAGCAGCCAAGATAGCATAAGGGGAAGTGATGAAAAACTGTTTTTT
V: TRBV14; size: few; D: NA; J: TRBJ1-4; CDR3: CASSPISRSREKLFF; DNA: TGTGCCAGCAGCCCGATATCCAGGTCGAGAGAAAAACTGTTTTTT
V: TRBV3-1; size: NA; D: NA; J: TRBJ2-2; CDR3: CASSTPASVPNTGELFF; DNA: TGTGCCAGCAGCACTCCAGCTAGCGTTCCGAACACCGGGGAGCTGTTTTTT
V: TRBV29-1; size: few; D: NA; J: TRBJ2-4; CDR3: CSVQFAKNIQYF; DNA: TGCAGCGTTCAATTTGCCAAAAACATTCAGTACTTC
V: TRBV28; size: few; D: TRBD2; J: TRBJ2-1; CDR3: CASSFTGGSKNEQFF; DNA: TGTGCCAGCAGCTTCACTGGCGGGAGTAAGAATGAGCAGTTCTTC
V: TRBV4-3; size: many; D: NA; J: TRBJ2-1; CDR3: CASSPRLETEQFF; DNA: TGCGCCAGCAGCCCACGACTAGAAACTGAGCAGTTCTTC
V: TRBV12-3/TRBV12-4; size: NA; D: NA; J: TRBJ1-4; CDR3: CASIGAGNEKLFF; DNA: TGTGCCAGCATTGGAGCTGGGAATGAAAAACTGTTTTTT
V: TRBV10-3; size: NA; D: NA; J: TRBJ2-7; CDR3: CAISESGREQYF; DNA: TGTGCCATCAGTGAGTCCGGTCGGGAGCAGTACTTC
V: TRBV10-3; size: few; D: TRBD1; J: TRBJ2-7; CDR3: CAISGLVTGSEQYF; DNA: TGTGCCATCAGTGGACTTGTGACAGGGAGCGAGCAGTACTTC
V: TRBV11-3; size: NA; D: TRBD2; J: TRBJ2-5; CDR3: CASSPQTSGPSWSQYF; DNA: TGTGCCAGCAGCCCACAGACTAGCGGGCCTTCCTGGTCCCAGTACTTC
V: TRBV9; size: NA; D: TRBD1; J: TRBJ1-3; CDR3: CASSAGTGYSGNTIYF; DNA: TGTGCCAGCAGCGCAGGGACAGGATACTCTGGAAACACCATATATTTT
V: TRBV12-3/TRBV12-4; size: many; D: NA; J: TRBJ2-7; CDR3: CASSSIYEQYF; DNA: TGTGCCAGCAGTTCTATCTACGAGCAGTACTTC
V: TRBV6-5; size: many; D: TRBD2; J: TRBJ2-5; CDR3: CASSLIAGPNQETQYF; DNA: TGTGCCAGCAGTTTAATAGCGGGGCCGAACCAAGAGACCCAGTACTTC
V: TRBV20-1; size: few; D: NA; J: TRBJ1-2; CDR3: CSARGQLDYGYTF; DNA: TGCAGTGCGCGGGGGCAGCTAGACTATGGCTACACCTTC
V: TRBV7-9; size: NA; D: NA; J: TRBJ2-7; CDR3: CASSRSGPTYYEQYF; DNA: TGTGCCAGCAGCCGCTCGGGACCCACTTACTACGAGCAGTACTTC
V: TRBV27; size: few; D: NA; J: TRBJ1-5; CDR3: CASVKKGGSNQPQHF; DNA: TGTGCCAGCGTGAAGAAGGGTGGAAGCAATCAGCCCCAGCATTTT
V: TRBV11-2; size: few; D: NA; J: TRBJ1-6; CDR3: CASSSPTAGVPPLHF; DNA: TGTGCCAGCAGCTCCCCGACGGCAGGGGTCCCACCCCTCCACTTT
V: TRBV29-1; size: NA; D: NA; J: TRBJ2-7; CDR3: CSVEDGRGHEQYF; DNA: TGCAGCGTTGAGGACGGCCGGGGACACGAGCAGTACTTC
V: TRBV29-1; size: once; D: NA; J: TRBJ1-2; CDR3: CSVEPLGPGYTF; DNA: TGCAGCGTTGAACCTCTGGGACCTGGCTACACCTTC
V: TRBV12-3/TRBV12-4; size: NA; D: NA; J: TRBJ2-3; CDR3: CASTYLQGVADTQYF; DNA: TGTGCCAGCACCTACTTACAGGGTGTTGCAGATACGCAGTATTTT
V: TRBV11-2; size: NA; D: TRBD2; J: TRBJ2-3; CDR3: CASSFGTSVLDTQYF; DNA: TGTGCCAGCAGCTTCGGGACTAGCGTCCTTGATACGCAGTATTTT
V: TRBV12-3/TRBV12-4; size: NA; D: TRBD1; J: TRBJ2-5; CDR3: CASSANRGETQYF; DNA: TGTGCCAGCAGTGCCAACAGGGGAGAGACCCAGTACTTC
V: TRBV14; size: few; D: NA; J: TRBJ2-5; CDR3: CASSQVRAGPRETQYF; DNA: TGTGCCAGCAGCCAAGTCCGCGCGGGGCCGAGAGAGACCCAGTACTTC
V: TRBV29-1; size: few; D: NA; J: TRBJ1-4; CDR3: CSVRTATNEKLFF; DNA: TGCAGCGTGAGGACAGCAACTAATGAAAAACTGTTTTTT
V: TRBV6-5; size: NA; D: NA; J: TRBJ1-1; CDR3: CATRGTANTEAFF; DNA: TGTGCCACCAGGGGCACGGCAAACACTGAAGCTTTCTTT
V: TRBV29-1; size: NA; D: NA; J: TRBJ2-1; CDR3: CSVGGGNINEQFF; DNA: TGCAGCGTTGGAGGGGGGAACATCAATGAGCAGTTCTTC
V: TRBV7-2; size: NA; D: NA; J: TRBJ2-2; CDR3: CASSLQGVANTGELFF; DNA: TGTGCCAGCAGTTTACAGGGCGTCGCGAACACCGGGGAGCTGTTTTTT
V: TRBV5-6; size: few; D: TRBD2; J: TRBJ2-2; CDR3: CASSLDLAGAGELFF; DNA: TGTGCCAGCAGCTTGGATCTAGCGGGGGCCGGGGAGCTGTTTTTT
V: TRBV6-5; size: few; D: NA; J: TRBJ2-5; CDR3: CASSYGAGTETQYF; DNA: TGTGCCAGCAGTTACGGGGCAGGGACGGAGACCCAGTACTTC
V: TRBV11-2; size: NA; D: NA; J: TRBJ1-3; CDR3: CASSSGFSGNTIYF; DNA: TGTGCCAGCAGCTCGGGGTTCTCTGGAAACACCATATATTTT
V: TRBV6-2/TRBV6-3; size: NA; D: NA; J: TRBJ2-7; CDR3: CASGSDASYEQYF; DNA: TGTGCCAGCGGTTCTGATGCCTCCTACGAGCAGTACTTC
V: TRBV20-1; size: NA; D: TRBD1; J: TRBJ2-7; CDR3: CSARGQGAEQYF; DNA: TGCAGTGCTAGAGGACAGGGTGCCGAGCAGTACTTC
V: TRBV28; size: once; D: NA; J: TRBJ2-4; CDR3: CAVNDGASSCTLVAKNSQYF; DNA: TGTGCCGTGAACGACGGGGCTAGTTCGTGTACCCTAGTAGCCAAAAACAGTCAGTACTTC
V: TRBV2; size: NA; D: TRBD1; J: TRBJ1-5; CDR3: CASSQNRGQGNSNQPQHF; DNA: TGTGCCAGCAGCCAGAATCGGGGACAGGGCAACAGCAATCAGCCCCAGCATTTT
V: TRBV2; size: few; D: NA; J: TRBJ2-7; CDR3: CASTGQNTYEQYF; DNA: TGTGCCAGCACCGGACAAAACACCTACGAGCAGTACTTC
V: TRBV6-2/TRBV6-3; size: NA; D: NA; J: TRBJ1-1; CDR3: CASRMTVNTEASF; DNA: TGTGCCAGCAGAATGACAGTGAACACTGAAGCTTCCTTT
V: TRBV10-3; size: NA; D: TRBD2; J: TRBJ2-7; CDR3: CAISEKLAGVEQYF; DNA: TGTGCCATCAGTGAGAAACTAGCGGGAGTCGAGCAGTACTTC
V: TRBV3-1; size: few; D: TRBD1; J: TRBJ2-4; CDR3: CASSQGTGINIQYF; DNA: TGTGCCAGCAGCCAGGGGACAGGTATCAACATTCAGTACTTC
V: TRBV7-3; size: NA; D: NA; J: TRBJ2-3; CDR3: CASSPQGGDTQYF; DNA: TGTGCCAGCAGCCCACAGGGAGGAGATACGCAGTATTTT